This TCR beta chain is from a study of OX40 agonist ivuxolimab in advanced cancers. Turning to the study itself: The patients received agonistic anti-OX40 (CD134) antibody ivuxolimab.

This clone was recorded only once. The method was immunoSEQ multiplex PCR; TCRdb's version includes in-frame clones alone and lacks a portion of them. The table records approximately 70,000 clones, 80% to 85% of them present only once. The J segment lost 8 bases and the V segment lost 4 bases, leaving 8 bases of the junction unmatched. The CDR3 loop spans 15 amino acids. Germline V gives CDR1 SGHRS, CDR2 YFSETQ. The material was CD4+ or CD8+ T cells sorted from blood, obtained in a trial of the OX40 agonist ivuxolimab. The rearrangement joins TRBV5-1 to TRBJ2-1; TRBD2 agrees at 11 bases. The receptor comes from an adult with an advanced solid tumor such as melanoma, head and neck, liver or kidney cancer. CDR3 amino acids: CASSPTSGGWDEQFF. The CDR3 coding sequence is TGCGCCAGCAGCCCAACTAGCGGGGGTTGGGATGAGCAGTTCTTC.